This entry is about one T cell receptor (beta chain). What it binds is not known. This entry comes from a study of graft-versus-host responses after intestinal transplantation. Study-level information: Among the recipients, transplants were multivisceral, liver-intestinal, or isolated intestinal. Following induction with anti-thymocyte globulin, all recipients were given tacrolimus and steroids for about 3 years. Study results and caveats: Circulating GvH clone levels at their peak were associated with HvG declines (early post-transplant).

The assay was immunoSEQ multiplex PCR, and TCRdb's table has in-frame clones only and misses some. The sample includes under 100,000 clones, over 90% seen only once; the top ten take around 0.18%. The sequences come from unstimulated CD4+ T cells sorted from spleen or lymph node cells, collected before transplant. The sequence derives from a human donor who was the organ donor for an intestinal transplant.

Written as DNA, the CDR3 is TGTGCCAGCAGCGTAGTAGCGAGAGCGAACACCGGGGAGCTGTTTTTT. Residues: CASSVVARANTGELFF. The genes are TRBV9 and TRBJ2-2; maybe TRBD2 (5 bases). V shed 0 bases and J shed 0 bases, with 9 bases lying between them. Germline values: CDR1 SGDLS, CDR2 YYNGEE. CDR3 length: 16 residues.